Following are 30 T cell receptor beta chains from one sample sequenced in a study of blood T cell repertoires in COVID-19. The method was immunoSEQ multiplex PCR; TCRdb's version includes in-frame clones alone and lacks a portion of them. The table lists approximately 390,000 clones, approximately 88% of them singletons. Sequencing input: PBMCs or T cells enriched from blood (not recorded which). Receptor source: a woman between 35 and 50 years old with acute COVID-19.

This sequence joins TRBV7-2 and TRBJ1-2, with a weak D call TRBD1 (5 bases). Germline CDR1 SGHTA, CDR2 FQGNSA. V lost 1 base and J lost 6, with 18 bases in between. The CDR3 is made up of 16 amino acids. Here the CDR3 DNA reads TGTGCCAGCAGCTTAGACGGTTGGGGGACTAGGAATGGCTACACCTTC. The encoded protein is CASSLDGWGTRNGYTF.

This clone was seen only once. The chain employs TRBV5-1 and TRBJ1-2, with D hard to call. The length of the CDR3 is 14 residues. The germline V gene encodes CDR1 SGHRS and CDR2 YFSETQ. Trimming took 0 bases from V and 8 from J, leaving 14 bases between them. The CDR3 sequence is CASSLVQIGEGYTF. The CDR3 region has the DNA TGCGCCAGCAGCTTGGTTCAGATCGGGGAGGGCTACACCTTC.

The CDR3 coding sequence is TGTGCCACCAGCAGAGGGCTGGTAACTGGGGCCAACGTCCTGACTTTC. This codes for CATSRGLVTGANVLTF. The chain employs TRBV15 and TRBJ2-6, with D unresolved. CDR1 is LNHNV, CDR2 YYDKDF, per germline (reference sequence). Trimming took off 1 base at V and 2 bases at J, with 9 bases between the two ends. The CDR3 extends over 16 amino acids.

The V gene is TRBV12-3 or TRBV12-4, the J gene TRBJ2-1, with D possibly TRBD1 on 6 matching bases. The CDR3 is 13 residues long. Trimming removed 6 bases from V and 4 bases from J, with 10 bases in between. CDR3 sequence: CASRPGQYNEQFF. The CDR3 region has the DNA TGTGCCAGCAGACCCGGACAGTACAATGAGCAGTTCTTC.

The chain uses TRBV6-5 and TRBJ1-1, with a possible D match to TRBD1 (6 bases). V lost 8 bases and J lost 0, with 7 bases in between. The CDR3 has 12 residues. Germline CDR1 and CDR2: MNHEY and SVGAGI. The CDR3 region is CASHRVNTEAFF. CDR3 nucleotide sequence: TGTGCCAGCCACAGGGTGAACACTGAAGCTTTCTTT.

The J gene is TRBJ2-7, the V gene TRBV29-1; D is unresolved. There are 13 residues in the CDR3. The V gene's germline CDR1 is SQVTM and CDR2 ANQGSEA. Between the trimmed V and J ends, which lost 0 bases and 2 bases, there was a span of 8 bases. The CDR3 region is CSVEDTITYEQYF. The CDR3 DNA reads as TGCAGCGTTGAAGATACAATAACCTACGAGCAGTACTTC.

CDR3 in amino acids: CAIQGRYGYTF. In nucleotides, the CDR3 is TGTGCCATACAGGGCCGATACGGCTACACCTTC. The chain is built from TRBV12-3 or TRBV12-4 and TRBJ1-2; D is perhaps TRBD1 (6 bases). This CDR3 region has 11 residues. V was cut by 10 bases and J by 8 bases, with 14 bases left in between.

Here the CDR3 reads CASSLGSSYEQYF. CDR3 bases: TGTGCCAGCAGCTTGGGGAGCTCCTACGAGCAGTACTTC. This chain links TRBV5-6 with TRBJ2-7; D unclear. Per the germline V gene, CDR1 is SGHDT and CDR2 is YYEEEE. Between the trimmed V and J ends, which lost 0 bases and 0 bases, there was a span of 4 bases. The CDR3 runs 13 residues.

This clone has a single count. The chain has TRBV11-2 and TRBJ2-2; 8 bases line up with TRBD1. The trim removed 6 bases at V and 5 bases at J, leaving 11 bases unmatched. This CDR3 contains 16 residues. CDR1 and CDR2 from the germline V gene are SGHAT and FQNNGV. The CDR3 nucleotides are TGTGCCAGCAGACCCATCAGGGGGCCAGTTACCGGGGAGCTGTTTTTT. Its translation is CASRPIRGPVTGELFF.

This chain connects TRBV6-5 to TRBJ2-1; D ambiguous. The ends were cut back, 6 bases at V and 5 bases at J, with 11 bases in the middle. CDR1 is MNHEY and CDR2 is SVGAGI in the germline V gene. The length of the CDR3 is 13 residues. CDR3: CASSTRVNNEQFF. The CDR3, as DNA: TGTGCCAGCAGCACCCGGGTTAACAATGAGCAGTTCTTC.

The chain is built from TRBV7-2 and TRBJ2-2, with D hard to call. The CDR3 contains 14 residues. Germline lookup yields CDR1 SGHTA and CDR2 FQGNSA. V lost 5 bases and J lost 5, with 12 bases in between. The CDR3, as DNA: TGTGCCAGCAGCCGCGCCCAAAGAACCGGGGAGCTGTTTTTT. It encodes CASSRAQRTGELFF.

Points on this clone: Other DNA sequences within the sample encode an identical CDR3. This chain joins TRBV5-1 and TRBJ2-5; D unclear. CDR1 is SGHRS and CDR2 is YFSETQ in the germline V gene. Trimming pared 0 bases from V and 1 base from J, leaving 7 bases between. The CDR3 runs 14 residues. In DNA, the CDR3 is TGCGCCAGCAGCTTGGTTAGCCGCCAAGAGACCCAGTACTTC. Translating it yields CASSLVSRQETQYF. Together with reference TRBV5-1 and TRBJ2-5, the CDR3 gives the full variable domain: KAGVTQTPRYLIKTRGQQVTLSCSPISGHRSVSWYQQTPGQGLQFLFEYFSETQRNKGNFPGRFSGRQFSNSRSEMNVSTLELGDSALYLCASSLVSRQETQYFGPGTRLLVL.

This clone was counted between two and nine times. V gene TRBV2 combines with J gene TRBJ1-2; D is unresolved. Between the trimmed V and J ends, which lost 4 bases and 3 bases, there was a span of 12 bases. The CDR3 is made up of 14 amino acids. Per the germline V gene, CDR1 is SNHLY and CDR2 is FYNNEI. The CDR3 bases are TGTGCCAGCAGTGTCAGTCGGAGGTACTATGGCTACACCTTC. This gives the protein CASSVSRRYYGYTF.

The chain couples TRBV27 to TRBJ2-1; a possible D gene is TRBD1 (6 bases). The V end was cut by 4 bases, the J end by 2 bases, with 12 bases between. Per germline, CDR1 MNHEY and CDR2 SMNVEV (reference sequence). The CDR3 is made up of 15 amino acids. CDR3 DNA sequence: TGTGCCAGCAGTTACACCCAGGGGACCTACAATGAGCAGTTCTTC. It encodes CASSYTQGTYNEQFF.

This chain links TRBV25-1 with TRBJ2-5, with 9 bases aligning to TRBD1. V gave up 2 bases and J gave up 5 bases; unmatched junction bases: 6. Germline lookup yields CDR1 MGHDK and CDR2 SYGVNS. This CDR3 has 15 amino acids. The CDR3: CASSEGTGRWETQYF. CDR3 DNA: TGTGCCAGCAGTGAAGGGACAGGGCGATGGGAGACCCAGTACTTC.

This CDR3 reads CASSLKFGGTYGYTF. CDR3 sequence (DNA): TGTGCCAGCAGCTTAAAATTCGGGGGAACCTATGGCTACACCTTC. V and J are TRBV7-2 and TRBJ1-2, with D maybe TRBD1 (5 bases). Germline V gene lookup returns CDR1 SGHTA and CDR2 FQGNSA. The CDR3 has 15 residues. V lost 2 bases and J 4 bases, leaving 14 bases between the germline ends.

V is TRBV11-2 and J is TRBJ1-1; D perhaps matches TRBD1 (6 bases). The CDR3 runs 14 residues. Per the germline V gene, CDR1 is SGHAT and CDR2 is FQNNGV. V dropped 2 bases and J dropped 5 bases, with 12 bases sitting between them. CDR3 residues: CASSLSPGVTEAFF. DNA of the CDR3: TGTGCCAGCAGCTTATCCCCAGGGGTTACTGAAGCTTTCTTT.

This clone was observed a single time. The chain combines TRBV5-6 with TRBJ1-2; TRBD1 agrees at 7 bases. The CDR3 is 17 residues long. Germline trimming cut 4 bases from V and 1 base from J; bases unmatched to any gene: 13. CDR1 SGHDT and CDR2 YYEEEE come from the germline V gene. CDR3 coding DNA: TGTGCCAGCAGCCCTCACTCACCGGGACAGATTAACTATGGCTACACCTTC. Residues: CASSPHSPGQINYGYTF.

The table lists this clone with a count of one. The chain uses TRBV18 and TRBJ2-1; tentative D call: TRBD1 (6 bases). The germline V gene encodes CDR1 KGHSH and CDR2 LQKENI. With 1 base removed from V and 8 bases from J, the gap between germline ends came to 18 bases. This CDR3 spans 16 amino acids. The CDR3 loop reads CASSPRVQGLSDEQFF. CDR3 coding DNA: TGTGCCAGCTCACCACGAGTACAGGGCTTAAGCGATGAGCAGTTCTTC.

This chain uses TRBV25-1 with TRBJ2-2; 7 bases line up with TRBD1. CDR1 MGHDK and CDR2 SYGVNS come from the germline V gene. CDR3 size: 15 residues. The J segment lost 4 bases and the V segment lost 7 bases, leaving 9 bases of the junction unmatched. CDR3 protein: CASTPEGAGTGELFF. Written as DNA, the CDR3 is TGTGCCAGCACCCCCGAGGGGGCGGGCACCGGGGAGCTGTTTTTT.

The chain has TRBV7-9 and TRBJ2-3, with TRBD1 matching 11 bases. Germline V gene lookup returns CDR1 SEHNR and CDR2 FQNEAQ (reference sequence). This CDR3 spans 16 amino acids. J gave up 2 bases and V 1 base, and 2 bases lay outside the gene matches. CDR3 amino acids: CASSLGTGGDTDTQYF. CDR3 DNA: TGTGCCAGCAGCTTAGGGACAGGGGGCGACACAGATACGCAGTATTTT.

This clone has just a few counts. V is TRBV5-6 and J is TRBJ2-2, with 7 bases identical to TRBD1. The CDR3 covers 15 residues. J lost 5 bases, V lost 4 bases, and 8 bases had no gene match. Per germline, CDR1 SGHDT and CDR2 YYEEEE. CDR3 region: CASSRADRRTGELFF. CDR3 nucleotide sequence: TGTGCCAGCAGCCGGGCGGACAGGAGAACCGGGGAGCTGTTTTTT.

The chain recombines TRBV20-1 with TRBJ1-2; no firm D call. Trimming pared 5 bases from V and 9 bases from J, leaving 13 bases between. The CDR3 consists of 11 residues. CDR1 and CDR2 from the germline V gene are DFQATT and SNEGSKA (reference sequence). The CDR3 nucleotides are TGCAGTGCTGCGACGGGAAGGCGCTACACCTTC. Translated: CSAATGRRYTF.

As for this clone: In the same sample, other DNA sequences code for this CDR3. The V gene is TRBV7-2, the J gene TRBJ1-2; no reliable D call. The CDR3 consists of 13 residues. Germline V gives CDR1 SGHTA, CDR2 FQGNSA. Trimming took off 0 bases at V and 6 bases at J, with 8 bases between the two ends. The CDR3 DNA is TGTGCCAGCAGCTTAGCGTCGGGGAATGGCTACACCTTC. Protein sequence: CASSLASGNGYTF.

The chain employs TRBV12-3 or TRBV12-4 and TRBJ1-1, with D unresolved. The CDR3 is made up of 13 amino acids. With 7 bases removed from V and 2 bases from J, the gap between germline ends came to 11 bases. For the CDR3, the DNA is TGTGCCAGCAAGGGAGCGGGAAACACTGAAGCTTTCTTT. Protein: CASKGAGNTEAFF.

The rearrangement joins TRBV5-1 to TRBJ1-4; weak D call: TRBD1 (6 bases). The CDR3 has 16 amino acids. The V gene lost 3 bases and the J gene lost 5 bases, with 17 bases spanning the gap. Germline-derived CDR1 and CDR2 are SGHRS and YFSETQ. CDR3 protein: CASSSNAGGGNEKLFF. CDR3 sequence (DNA): TGCGCCAGCAGCTCAAATGCGGGGGGCGGGAATGAAAAACTGTTTTTT.

The CDR3 coding sequence is TGCGCCAGCAGCCTAAACCCGACAGATTCACCCCTCCACTTT. Translated: CASSLNPTDSPLHF. The chain has TRBV5-1 and TRBJ1-6; tentative D call: TRBD1 (5 bases). V dropped 4 bases and J dropped 8 bases, with 13 bases sitting between them. CDR1 and CDR2 (germline): SGHRS, YFSETQ. CDR3 length equals 14 residues.

The V and J genes are TRBV3-1 (or the pseudogene TRBV3-2) and TRBJ2-7, with unresolved D. The CDR3 has 16 amino acids. CDR1 and CDR2 from the germline V gene are LGHDT and YNNKEL (reference sequence). V lost 0 bases and J lost 2, with 14 bases in between. The CDR3 DNA sequence: TGTGCCAGCAGCCAAGAAGGAGCGATACGGGCCTACGAGCAGTACTTC. This sequence encodes CASSQEGAIRAYEQYF.

This clone was observed once. One end of the junction fails to match germline, which may point to a read error. The genes are TRBV6-5 and TRBJ2-7; D is unresolved. The CDR3 spans 12 residues. CDR1 and CDR2 (germline): MNHEY, SVGAGI. The CDR3 spells CASSHSGVEQYF. DNA for the CDR3: TGTGCCAGCAGTCACTCAGGAGTCGAGCAGTACTTC.

This clone was counted once. This rearrangement joins TRBV5-4 to TRBJ2-5; TRBD1 matches 9 bases. V lost 4 bases, J lost 5 bases, and 3 bases stayed unmatched. The CDR3 is made up of 13 amino acids. Germline-derived CDR1 and CDR2 are SGHNT and YYREEE (reference sequence). The CDR3: CASSGDRAETQYF. CDR3 in DNA: TGTGCCAGCAGCGGGGACAGGGCGGAGACCCAGTACTTC.